This passage covers 20 T cell receptor beta chains from one sample sequenced in a study of cytomegalovirus exposure and HLA in healthy donors. Generated by immunoSEQ multiplex PCR, the TCRdb table keeps only in-frame clones and is missing some. The sample consists of more than 300,000 clones, 80% to 90% of them appearing once. Material for sequencing was PBMCs. These TCRs come from a woman aged 18 to 35 in good health and CMV-seronegative.

The chain has TRBV15 and TRBJ1-2; D ambiguous. The V end was cut by 5 bases, the J end by 6 bases, with 22 bases between. Looked up from germline, CDR1 is LNHNV and CDR2 is YYDKDF (reference sequence). The CDR3 sequence is 16 residues long. CDR3: CATSPRREAALDGYTF. CDR3 DNA sequence: TGTGCCACCAGCCCACGACGGGAGGCAGCTCTGGATGGCTACACCTTC.

A few counts support this clone. V usage is TRBV4-1 and J usage is TRBJ1-2; no definite D call. Trimming took 3 bases from V and 2 from J, leaving 16 bases between them. Germline V gene data show CDR1 as MGHRA and CDR2 as YSYEKL. This CDR3 spans 16 amino acids. CDR3 sequence: CASSHHLTVGNYGYTF. CDR3 nucleotide sequence: TGCGCCAGCAGCCATCACCTAACAGTCGGCAACTATGGCTACACCTTC.

This chain connects TRBV9 to TRBJ2-1; 8 positions match TRBD2. The germline V gene encodes CDR1 SGDLS and CDR2 YYNGEE. Trimming at V came to 0 bases and at J to 6 bases, leaving 5 bases not matched to a gene. The CDR3 extends over 15 amino acids. The CDR3: CASSVGLAGFNEQFF. CDR3 bases: TGTGCCAGCAGCGTAGGGCTAGCGGGCTTCAATGAGCAGTTCTTC.

The chain uses TRBV7-8 and TRBJ2-7, with TRBD2 as a possible D gene (5 bases). The CDR3 consists of 14 residues. CDR1 and CDR2 (germline): SGHVS, FQNEAQ. V lost 5 bases and J lost 0, with 11 bases in between. CDR3 residues: CASSPWAGSYEQYF. In nucleotides, the CDR3 is TGTGCCAGCAGCCCTTGGGCGGGCTCCTACGAGCAGTACTTC.

CDR3: CASSQLGADTDTQYF. CDR3 in DNA: TGCGCCAGCAGCCAACTGGGAGCGGACACAGATACGCAGTATTTT. The chain couples TRBV4-1 to TRBJ2-3, with a tentative D call TRBD2 (5 bases). V dropped 2 bases and J dropped 2 bases, with 11 bases sitting between them. The CDR3 has 15 residues. Germline V lookup: CDR1 MGHRA, CDR2 YSYEKL.

The gene calls are TRBV27 and TRBJ2-1; D possibly corresponds to TRBD1 (5 bases). CDR1 is MNHEY and CDR2 is SMNVEV in the germline V gene (reference sequence). V was pared by 6 bases and J by 1 base, with 13 bases between. The CDR3 totals 15 residues. CDR3 sequence reads: CASRDISRSYNEQFF. Written as DNA, the CDR3 is TGTGCCAGCAGGGACATTTCTCGATCCTACAATGAGCAGTTCTTC.

This rearrangement joins TRBV7-3 to TRBJ1-1; D remains unclear. Germline-derived CDR1 and CDR2 are SGHTA and FQGTGA. V lost 5 bases and J 11 bases, leaving 21 bases between the germline ends. CDR3 length equals 14 residues. For the CDR3, the DNA is TGTGCCAGCAGCCCCGGCCCTCCCGGAGCGGGTGCTTTCTTT. Its protein is CASSPGPPGAGAFF.

The V and J genes are TRBV25-1 and TRBJ2-1; 10 bases are a match to TRBD2. V shed 2 bases and J 4 bases; nucleotides not matched to a gene: 8. Germline V gives CDR1 MGHDK, CDR2 SYGVNS. The CDR3 totals 17 residues. In nucleotides, the CDR3 is TGTGCCAGCAGTGAACTAGCGGGAGAGTCCGATTACAATGAGCAGTTCTTC. This sequence encodes CASSELAGESDYNEQFF.

This clone was seen only a few times. The CDR3 region is CASSLAPQSNEQYF. The CDR3 nucleotides read TGCGCCAGCAGCTTGGCCCCACAGTCTAACGAGCAGTACTTC. The gene calls are TRBV5-1 and TRBJ2-7; D not resolved. Trimming left V 0 bases short and J 5 bases short, with 12 bases between. Germline V gives CDR1 SGHRS, CDR2 YFSETQ. The CDR3 extends over 14 amino acids.

This sequence joins TRBV2 and TRBJ1-1; maybe TRBD1 (6 bases). The germline V gene encodes CDR1 SNHLY and CDR2 FYNNEI. The CDR3 extends over 12 amino acids. Trimming shortened V by 6 bases and J by 6 bases, and 11 bases separated the two germline ends. The CDR3 sequence: CASRNPGAEAFF. Written as DNA, the CDR3 is TGTGCCAGCAGGAACCCAGGGGCTGAAGCTTTCTTT.

Turning to this clone: This may come from a read error, since a much larger clone is one base off. This same CDR3 is encoded by further DNA sequences in the sample. This chain connects TRBV30 to TRBJ1-4; 10 bases are a match to TRBD1. The CDR3 sequence is 14 residues long. V lost 3 bases to trimming and J lost 8 bases; unmatched junction nucleotides: 6. Germline V CDR1 and CDR2: GTSNPN, SVGIG (reference sequence). CDR3 nucleotide sequence: TGTGCCTGGAGCTCCGGGACAGGGGACGAAAAACTGTTTTTT. Translation gives CAWSSGTGDEKLFF.

This sequence joins TRBV7-6 and TRBJ1-2; 7 bases are a match to TRBD1. The V gene end was trimmed by 5 bases and the J gene end by 4 bases; junction bases not matched to a gene: 7. Germline CDR1 SGHVS, CDR2 FNYEAQ. This CDR3 has 14 residues. The CDR3 protein is CASSRDSELYGYTF. Here the CDR3 DNA reads TGTGCCAGCAGCCGGGACAGCGAACTCTATGGCTACACCTTC.

The CDR3 sequence: CAISESSEGGTEAFF. The CDR3 DNA reads as TGTGCCATCAGTGAGTCGTCGGAGGGCGGCACTGAAGCTTTCTTT. The chain uses TRBV10-3 and TRBJ1-1; no definite D call. Germline values: CDR1 ENHRY, CDR2 SYGVKD. The CDR3 spans 15 residues. The V end was cut by 0 bases, the J end by 4 bases, with 12 bases between.

CDR3 in DNA: TGTGCCAGCAGTTACTCTGGTGTCCCCCTACCCTACGAGCAGTACTTC. It translates to CASSYSGVPLPYEQYF. The chain employs TRBV6-5 and TRBJ2-7; no reliable D call. Trimming shortened V by 0 bases and J by 2 bases, and 14 bases separated the two germline ends. Germline V gene data show CDR1 as MNHEY and CDR2 as SVGAGI. The CDR3 runs to 16 residues.

This clone has a single count. The J gene is TRBJ2-5, the V gene TRBV28, with D maybe TRBD1 (6 bases). The CDR3 extends over 13 amino acids. Trimming left V 3 bases short and J 2 bases short, with 7 bases between. Germline assignment: CDR1 MDHEN and CDR2 SYDVKM. The CDR3 DNA is TGTGCCAGCAGTTTCAGGGGACAAGAGACCCAGTACTTC. This sequence encodes CASSFRGQETQYF.

The rearrangement links TRBV23-1 to TRBJ1-2; D gene uncertain. TRBV23-1 carries the ORF label, with uncertain function. The CDR3 loop spans 17 amino acids. The V end lost 5 bases, the J end lost 0 bases, and 19 bases lay between the germline ends. The DNA of the CDR3 is TGCGCCAGCAGTTCCGGACTACCCGTCCTCGCTAACTATGGCTACACCTTC. Amino acids: CASSSGLPVLANYGYTF.

This clone was picked up a small number of times. The chain carries TRBV27 and TRBJ2-3; D unresolved. Deletions cut 0 bases from V and 6 bases from J, with 4 bases between. Germline V gives CDR1 MNHEY, CDR2 SMNVEV (reference sequence). This CDR3 is built from 12 residues. The CDR3 bases are TGTGCCAGCAGTTTATCGAGGGATACGCAGTATTTT. Residues: CASSLSRDTQYF.

The V call is TRBV27, the J call TRBJ2-7; 9 nucleotides line up with TRBD1. V lost 3 bases and J lost 0; bases outside the gene matches: 3. CDR1 and CDR2 from the germline V gene are MNHEY and SMNVEV (reference sequence). The CDR3 has 15 residues. The CDR3 DNA follows: TGTGCCAGCAGTTTGAAGGGACAGGGCTCCTACGAGCAGTACTTC. Translated: CASSLKGQGSYEQYF.

The V gene is TRBV27, the J gene TRBJ2-1; D may be TRBD1 (6 bases). This CDR3 contains 15 residues. CDR1 and CDR2 (germline): MNHEY, SMNVEV (reference sequence). The germline V and J ends were trimmed by 5 bases and 2 bases, with 13 bases remaining between them. Written as DNA, the CDR3 is TGTGCCAGCAGTCCACAATGGACAGCCTACAATGAGCAGTTCTTC. It specifies CASSPQWTAYNEQFF.

This chain connects TRBV19 to TRBJ2-1; TRBD1 agrees at 11 bases. Germline V gene lookup returns CDR1 LNHDA and CDR2 SQIVND (reference sequence). The CDR3 runs to 15 residues. Losses at the gene ends were 5 bases for V and 6 bases for J; bases not matched to a gene: 6. As DNA, the CDR3 is TGTGCCAGTAGTGCCCCCGGGACAGGGGGCAATGAGCAGTTCTTC. Translating gives CASSAPGTGGNEQFF.